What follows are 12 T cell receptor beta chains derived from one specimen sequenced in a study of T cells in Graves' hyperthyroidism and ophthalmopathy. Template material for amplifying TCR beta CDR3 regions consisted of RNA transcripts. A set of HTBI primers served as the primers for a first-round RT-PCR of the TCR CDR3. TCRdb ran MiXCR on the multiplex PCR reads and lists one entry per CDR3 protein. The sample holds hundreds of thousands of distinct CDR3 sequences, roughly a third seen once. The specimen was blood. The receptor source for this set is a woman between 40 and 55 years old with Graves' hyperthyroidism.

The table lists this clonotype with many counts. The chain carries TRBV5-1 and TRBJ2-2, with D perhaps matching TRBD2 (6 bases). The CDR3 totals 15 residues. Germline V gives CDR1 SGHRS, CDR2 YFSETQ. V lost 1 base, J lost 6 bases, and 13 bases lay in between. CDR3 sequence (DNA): TGCGCCAGCAGCTTGATGGCAGGGAGGTCCGGGGAGCTGTTTTTT. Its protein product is CASSLMAGRSGELFF.

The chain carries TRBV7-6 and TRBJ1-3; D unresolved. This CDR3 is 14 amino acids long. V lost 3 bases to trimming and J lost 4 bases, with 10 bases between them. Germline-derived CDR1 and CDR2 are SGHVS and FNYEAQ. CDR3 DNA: TGTGCCAGCAGCTTGAGAATTAGGGGAAACACCATATATTTT. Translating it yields CASSLRIRGNTIYF.

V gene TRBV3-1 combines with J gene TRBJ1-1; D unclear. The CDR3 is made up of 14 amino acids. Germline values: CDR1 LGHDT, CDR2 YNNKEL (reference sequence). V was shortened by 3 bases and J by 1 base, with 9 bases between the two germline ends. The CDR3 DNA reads TGTGCCAGCAGCCAGCGAACAGCGAACACTGAAGCTTTCTTT. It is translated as CASSQRTANTEAFF. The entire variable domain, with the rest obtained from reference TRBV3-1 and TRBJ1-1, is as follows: DTAVSQTPKYLVTQMGNDKSIKCEQNLGHDTMYWYKQDSKKFLKIMFSYNNKELIINETVPNRFSPKSPDKAHLNLHINSLELGDSAVYFCASSQRTANTEAFFGQGTRLTVV.

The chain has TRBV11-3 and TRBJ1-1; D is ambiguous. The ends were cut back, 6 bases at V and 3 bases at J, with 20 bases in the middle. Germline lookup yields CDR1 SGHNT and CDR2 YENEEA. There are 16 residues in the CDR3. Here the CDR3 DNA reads TGTGCCAGCAGTTCGGAGGCATGGGATCGGGACACTGAAGCTTTCTTT. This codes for CASSSEAWDRDTEAFF.

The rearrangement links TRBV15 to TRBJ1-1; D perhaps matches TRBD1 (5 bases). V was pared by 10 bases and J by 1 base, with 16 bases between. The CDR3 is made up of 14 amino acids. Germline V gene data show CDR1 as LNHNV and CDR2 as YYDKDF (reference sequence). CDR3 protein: CANSLRDSNTEAFF. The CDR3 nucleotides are TGTGCCAACAGTTTGAGGGACTCGAACACTGAAGCTTTCTTT.

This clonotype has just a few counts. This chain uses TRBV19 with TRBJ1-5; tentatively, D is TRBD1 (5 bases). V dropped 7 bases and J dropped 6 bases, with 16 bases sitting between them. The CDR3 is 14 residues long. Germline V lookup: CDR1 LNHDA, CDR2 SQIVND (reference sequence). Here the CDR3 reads CASNNLGVGQPQHF. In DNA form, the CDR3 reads TGTGCCAGTAACAATCTAGGGGTTGGTCAGCCCCAGCATTTT.

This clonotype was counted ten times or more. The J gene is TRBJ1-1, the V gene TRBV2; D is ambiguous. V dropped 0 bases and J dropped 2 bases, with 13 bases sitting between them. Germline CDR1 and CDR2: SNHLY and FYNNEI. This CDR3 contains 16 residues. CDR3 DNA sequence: TGTGCCAGCAGTGAAGCGCTAAGACAAATAAACACTGAAGCTTTCTTT. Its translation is CASSEALRQINTEAFF.

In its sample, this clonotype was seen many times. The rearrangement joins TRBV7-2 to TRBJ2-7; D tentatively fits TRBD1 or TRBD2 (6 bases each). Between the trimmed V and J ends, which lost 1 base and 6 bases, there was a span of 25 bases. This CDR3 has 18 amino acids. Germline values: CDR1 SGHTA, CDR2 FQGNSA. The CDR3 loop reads CASSLEGGWRGGLSEQYF. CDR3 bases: TGTGCCAGCAGCTTAGAGGGGGGATGGCGGGGCGGACTCTCCGAGCAGTACTTC.

The CDR3 coding sequence is TGTGCCAGCAGCCCCCTGGCTGGAAACACCATATATTTT. Protein product: CASSPLAGNTIYF. The chain couples TRBV7-8 to TRBJ1-3, with D uncertain. Looked up from germline, CDR1 is SGHVS and CDR2 is FQNEAQ. V lost 5 bases, J lost 2 bases, and 7 bases lay in between. The CDR3 spans 13 residues.

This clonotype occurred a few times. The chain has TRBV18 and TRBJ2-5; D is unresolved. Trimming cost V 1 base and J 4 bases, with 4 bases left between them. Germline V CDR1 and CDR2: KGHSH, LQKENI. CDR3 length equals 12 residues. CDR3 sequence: CASSPRAETQYF. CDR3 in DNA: TGTGCCAGCTCACCACGAGCAGAGACCCAGTACTTC. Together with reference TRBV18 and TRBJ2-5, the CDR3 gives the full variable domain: NAGVMQNPRHLVRRRGQEARLRCSPMKGHSHVYWYRQLPEEGLKFMVYLQKENIIDESGMPKERFSAEFPKEGPSILRIQQVVRGDSAAYFCASSPRAETQYFGPGTRLLVL.

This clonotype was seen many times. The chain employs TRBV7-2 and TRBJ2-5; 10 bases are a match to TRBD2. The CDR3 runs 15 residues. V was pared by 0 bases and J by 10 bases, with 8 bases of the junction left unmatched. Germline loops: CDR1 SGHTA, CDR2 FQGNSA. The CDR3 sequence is CASSLAGTSDSGQYF. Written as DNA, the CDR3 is TGTGCCAGCAGCTTAGCCGGGACTAGCGATTCGGGCCAGTACTTC.

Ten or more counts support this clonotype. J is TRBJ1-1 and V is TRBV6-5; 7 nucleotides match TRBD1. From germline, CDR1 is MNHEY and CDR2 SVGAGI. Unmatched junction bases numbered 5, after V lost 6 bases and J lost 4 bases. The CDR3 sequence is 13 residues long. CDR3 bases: TGTGCCAGCAGAGGGTCAGGGGGCACTGAAGCTTTCTTT. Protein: CASRGSGGTEAFF.